This TCR beta chain was recorded in a study of blood T cell repertoires in COVID-19. Across the whole study: The United States, Italy and Spain were the sources of the acute and convalescent COVID-19 samples. T cells, B-cell-depleted T cells, or PBMCs provided the cDNA or gDNA that served as material.

As handled by the study authors: Estimated nucleated cell counts came from reference gene primer amplification. The data were produced by immunoSEQ multiplex PCR, yet TCRdb's version contains in-frame clones alone and is incomplete. V, J and clone size were drawn from that table, and D and trimming were deduced from the DNA. This repertoire shows tens of thousands of clones, more than 70% found once; its top ten account for more than 6.5%. This receptor was taken from a man aged 50 to 59 with active COVID-19. Sequenced: peripheral blood.

CDR3 in amino acids: CASREGSTDTQYF. DNA of the CDR3: TGCGCCAGCAGAGAGGGTAGCACAGATACGCAGTATTTT. The chain carries TRBV5-1 and TRBJ2-3; D is possibly TRBD2 (5 bases). Germline V gene sequence: CDR1 SGHRS, CDR2 YFSETQ. The CDR3 contains 13 residues. Deletions cut 5 bases from V and 0 bases from J, with 7 bases between.